The sample holds a few counts of the clone carrying this T cell receptor beta chain. There are 14 residues in the CDR3. From germline, CDR1 is SGDLS and CDR2 YYNGEE. The V end lost 3 bases, the J end lost 8 bases, and 17 bases lay between the germline ends. These data belong to a study of Graves' ophthalmopathy and Graves' hyperthyroidism. For repertoire sequencing, the TCR beta CDR3 regions were amplified from RNA transcripts. HTBI primers were employed in first-round RT-PCR, then a second-round multiplex PCR followed. TCRdb fed the multiplex PCR reads into MiXCR, producing one record per CDR3 protein. The table lists about 740,000 distinct CDR3 sequences, 40% of them singletons.

The chain recombines TRBV9 with TRBJ1-1, with D maybe TRBD1 (5 bases). The source material was peripheral blood. The clonotype was recovered from an adult man with Graves' ophthalmopathy. The DNA of the CDR3 is TGTGCCAGCAGCGACAGGACGGGAATCAAAGAAGCTTTCTTT. It specifies CASSDRTGIKEAFF.